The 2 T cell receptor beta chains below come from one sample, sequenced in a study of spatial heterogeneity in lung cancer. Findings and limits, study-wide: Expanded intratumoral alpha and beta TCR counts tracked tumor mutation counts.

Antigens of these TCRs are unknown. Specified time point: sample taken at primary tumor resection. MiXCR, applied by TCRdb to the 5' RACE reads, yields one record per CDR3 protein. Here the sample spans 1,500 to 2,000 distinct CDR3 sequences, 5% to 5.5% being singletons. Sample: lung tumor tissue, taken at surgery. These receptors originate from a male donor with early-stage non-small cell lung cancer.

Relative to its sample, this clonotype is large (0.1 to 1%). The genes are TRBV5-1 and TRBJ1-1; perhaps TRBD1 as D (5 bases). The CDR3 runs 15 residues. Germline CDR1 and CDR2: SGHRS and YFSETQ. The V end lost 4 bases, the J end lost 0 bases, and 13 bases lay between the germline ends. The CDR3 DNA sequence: TGCGCCAGCAGCAAACAGACAGACTTGAACACTGAAGCTTTCTTT. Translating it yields CASSKQTDLNTEAFF.

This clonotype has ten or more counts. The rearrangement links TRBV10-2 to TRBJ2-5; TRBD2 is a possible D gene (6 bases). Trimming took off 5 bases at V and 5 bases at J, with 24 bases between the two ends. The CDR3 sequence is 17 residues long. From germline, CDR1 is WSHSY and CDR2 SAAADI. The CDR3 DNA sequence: TGCGCCAGCAGTCCGGGAGTATGGATCTCCCTCAGGGAGACCCAGTACTTC. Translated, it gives CASSPGVWISLRETQYF.